The 6 T cell receptor beta chains below were found in one sample sequenced in a study of tumour-infiltrating T cells in Burkitt lymphoma. Some clones are missing from TCRdb's copy, which holds only in-frame ones; the method was immunoSEQ multiplex PCR. The sample includes over 2,000 clones, less than 15% seen only once; the top ten take around 9%. Sequenced: tumor tissue from a relapse. These TCRs come from a human donor with relapsed Burkitt lymphoma.

This clone has only a few counts. At the DNA level, this CDR3 is encoded by other sequences in the same sample as well. V and J are TRBV5-4 and TRBJ2-7, with D perhaps TRBD1 (5 bases). The V gene's germline CDR1 is SGHNT and CDR2 YYREEE (reference sequence). V was cut by 4 bases and J by 2 bases, with 10 bases left in between. The CDR3 length is 13 residues. In DNA, the CDR3 is TGTGCCAGCAGCCTAGACAGCACCTACGAGCAGTACTTC. Translated, it gives CASSLDSTYEQYF.

Notes on this clone: A read error is likely, as this CDR3 ends without the conserved phenylalanine or tryptophan. V usage is TRBV9 and J usage is TRBJ1-3, with D uncertain. Trimming shortened V by 0 bases and J by 0 bases, and 7 bases separated the two germline ends. Germline V gives CDR1 SGDLS, CDR2 YYNGEE. The CDR3 consists of 15 residues. CDR3 DNA sequence: TGTGCCAGCAGCGTAGGGGATAGCTCTGGAAACACCATATATGTT. It codes for CASSVGDSSGNTIYV.

This clone has just a few counts. This chain uses TRBV10-3 with TRBJ1-1; D not certain. CDR1 ENHRY and CDR2 SYGVKD come from the germline V gene. CDR3 length equals 11 residues. Trimming stripped 7 bases from V and 11 bases from J, with 14 bases between. CDR3 loop: CAIMSVPPAFF. In DNA, the CDR3 is TGTGCCATCATGTCAGTCCCGCCGGCTTTCTTT.

The CDR3, as DNA: TGTGCCAGCAGCGTCAGGGGGAACACCATATATTTT. Translation gives CASSVRGNTIYF. J is TRBJ1-3 and V is TRBV5-6; the match to TRBD1 covers 7 bases. Germline CDR1 reads SGHDT; CDR2 reads YYEEEE. Trimming at V came to 4 bases and at J to 7 bases, leaving 2 bases not matched to a gene. This CDR3 contains 12 residues.

This sequence joins TRBV7-9 and TRBJ1-1; D is perhaps TRBD1 (5 bases). Germline V gene sequence: CDR1 SEHNR, CDR2 FQNEAQ (reference sequence). V was clipped by 1 base and J by 2 bases, with 14 bases between them. This CDR3 has 16 amino acids. The CDR3 region is CASSLEPGAPNTEAFF. CDR3 sequence (DNA): TGTGCCAGCAGCTTAGAACCCGGGGCGCCCAACACTGAAGCTTTCTTT.

The V call is TRBV5-1, the J call TRBJ2-5, with unresolved D. The V end was cut by 4 bases, the J end by 2 bases, with 3 bases between. The CDR3 has 11 amino acids. The germline gives CDR1 SGHRS, CDR2 YFSETQ. Here the CDR3 reads CASSVQETQYF. The CDR3 region has the DNA TGCGCCAGCAGCGTACAAGAGACCCAGTACTTC.